This T cell receptor (beta chain) was documented in a study of blood T cell repertoires in COVID-19. Study context: Sites in the United States, Italy and Spain provided acute and convalescent COVID-19 samples.

This clone came up a few times. The CDR3 covers 14 residues. Trimming removed 0 bases at V and 0 bases at J, with 6 bases between. CDR1 and CDR2 from the germline V gene are ENHRY and SYGVKD. The repertoire was sequenced with immunoSEQ multiplex PCR; TCRdb's copy has only in-frame clones and lacks some. The sample lists 65,000 to 75,000 clones; approximately 80% were seen once. Sequenced material: peripheral blood. This sequence was found in a human donor in a cohort sampled during active COVID-19. The chain joins TRBV10-3 to TRBJ2-7; D may be TRBD1 (5 bases). The CDR3 loop reads CAISESRDSYEQYF. The CDR3 nucleotides read TGTGCCATCAGTGAGTCCAGGGACTCCTACGAGCAGTACTTC.